Each of the 18 T cell receptor beta chains below was sequenced from the same sample in a study of shared clonotypes between healthy human individuals. Method: immunoSEQ multiplex PCR; TCRdb's copy keeps in-frame clones and lacks some. The table shows about 2,500,000 clones, with approximately 94% occurring only once. The specimen was naive CD4+ T cells sorted from blood. The subset was: CD45RA+ positively selected. Every receptor here comes from a man in his late teens or twenties in good health.

The rearrangement links TRBV6-1 to TRBJ1-1; D ambiguous. The germline CDR1 and CDR2 sequences are MNHNS and SASEGT. There are 12 residues in the CDR3. V lost 10 bases, J lost 11 bases, and 20 bases lay in between. The CDR3 region is CATSRSSDAAFF. As DNA, the CDR3 is TGTGCCACCTCTAGGTCTTCTGACGCCGCTTTCTTT.

The chain recombines TRBV5-6 with TRBJ2-5, with D perhaps being TRBD1 or TRBD2 (5 bases each). The germline V and J ends were trimmed by 5 bases and 5 bases, with 13 bases remaining between them. The germline CDR1 and CDR2 sequences are SGHDT and YYEEEE. The CDR3 has 13 amino acids. CDR3 amino acids: CASRVPWGETQYF. CDR3 in DNA: TGTGCCAGCAGGGTCCCCTGGGGGGAGACCCAGTACTTC.

The chain recombines TRBV7-2 with TRBJ2-7, with TRBD1 as a possible D gene (5 bases). CDR3 length: 15 amino acids. Germline loops: CDR1 SGHTA, CDR2 FQGNSA. The V and J ends lost 2 bases and 6 bases respectively, with 17 bases between them. The CDR3 coding sequence is TGTGCCAGCAGCTTACTTGTCGCAGGGTTCGGCGAGCAGTACTTC. Translated: CASSLLVAGFGEQYF.

This chain uses TRBV7-6 with TRBJ2-5, with D perhaps TRBD1 (6 bases). The CDR3 extends over 14 amino acids. Per germline, CDR1 SGHVS and CDR2 FNYEAQ. V was pared by 5 bases and J by 2 bases, with 12 bases between. The CDR3: CASSQTGKQETQYF. DNA for the CDR3: TGTGCCAGCAGCCAAACAGGGAAACAAGAGACCCAGTACTTC. The complete variable domain, with remaining parts taken from reference TRBV7-6 and TRBJ2-5, reads GAGVSQSPRYKVTKRGQDVALRCDPISGHVSLYWYRQALGQGPEFLTYFNYEAQQDKSGLPNDRFSAERPEGSISTLTIQRTEQRDSAMYRCASSQTGKQETQYFGPGTRLLVL.

The chain is built from TRBV2 and TRBJ1-6; possibly TRBD1 for D (5 bases). Germline V gives CDR1 SNHLY, CDR2 FYNNEI. Trimming stripped 6 bases from V and 1 base from J, with 19 bases between. The CDR3 covers 18 residues. The CDR3 nucleotides are TGTGCCAGCAGGGCACTTCCGGGACTCCAGTCCTATAATTCACCCCTCCACTTT. Translation gives CASRALPGLQSYNSPLHF.

This rearrangement joins TRBV5-6 to TRBJ2-3, with a possible D match to TRBD1 (5 bases). The CDR3 has 14 residues. Germline CDR1 and CDR2: SGHDT and YYEEEE. V lost 0 bases and J lost 3, with 8 bases in between. In nucleotides, the CDR3 is TGTGCCAGCAGCTTGGAGGGGCGGACAGATACGCAGTATTTT. This sequence encodes CASSLEGRTDTQYF.

The gene calls are TRBV15 and TRBJ2-6; tentative D call: TRBD2 (6 bases). The V gene's germline CDR1 is LNHNV and CDR2 YYDKDF (reference sequence). The CDR3 loop spans 17 amino acids. V lost 0 bases and J 2 bases, leaving 11 bases between the germline ends. CDR3 protein: CATSREVGGAGANVLTF. The CDR3 nucleotides are TGTGCCACCAGCAGAGAGGTCGGGGGTGCTGGGGCCAACGTCCTGACTTTC.

The rearrangement links TRBV7-2 to TRBJ2-5, with D possibly called TRBD1 or TRBD2 (6 bases each). V was clipped by 3 bases and J by 7 bases, with 21 bases between them. Germline V gene sequence: CDR1 SGHTA, CDR2 FQGNSA. The CDR3 covers 16 residues. The CDR3 loop is CASSFGGGKGDGTQYF. CDR3 DNA sequence: TGTGCCAGCAGCTTCGGAGGGGGGAAGGGGGACGGGACCCAGTACTTC.

The CDR3 region is CASRESSPVHQETQYF. The CDR3 DNA is TGCGCCAGCAGAGAAAGTAGCCCAGTACACCAAGAGACCCAGTACTTC. The chain links TRBV23-1 to TRBJ2-5; D not resolved. TRBV23-1 is treated as an ORF (open reading frame) with a function not yet certain. The CDR3 is made up of 16 amino acids. Trimming shortened V by 6 bases and J by 0 bases, and 17 bases separated the two germline ends.

The rearrangement uses TRBV2 and TRBJ1-1; D possibly corresponds to TRBD1 (5 bases). This CDR3 region has 12 residues. Germline assignment: CDR1 SNHLY and CDR2 FYNNEI. V was cut by 1 base and J by 12 bases, with 12 bases left in between. CDR3 DNA sequence: TGTGCCAGCAGTGAAGGTAACAGGTCGCCTTTCTTT. Translation: CASSEGNRSPFF.

V usage is TRBV5-1 and J usage is TRBJ2-1; TRBD2 aligns across 9 bases. The germline V gene encodes CDR1 SGHRS and CDR2 YFSETQ. The CDR3 is made up of 17 amino acids. V lost 4 bases, J lost 5 bases, and 13 bases stayed unmatched. The CDR3 protein is CASSPNVVAGVHNEQFF. CDR3 nucleotide sequence: TGCGCCAGCAGCCCCAACGTGGTAGCGGGGGTACACAATGAGCAGTTCTTC.

This rearrangement joins TRBV19 to TRBJ1-5; unclear D gene. Germline V gene data show CDR1 as LNHDA and CDR2 as SQIVND (reference sequence). The CDR3 contains 19 residues. The V end was cut by 9 bases, the J end by 0 bases, with 27 bases between. CDR3 sequence reads: CASSRRIGSGLNSNQPQHF. CDR3 in DNA: TGTGCCAGCAGTCGGAGGATCGGTTCAGGTCTGAATAGCAATCAGCCCCAGCATTTT.

There are a few counts of this clone. This chain joins TRBV7-9 and TRBJ1-1, with 9 bases lining up with TRBD1. Per the germline V gene, CDR1 is SEHNR and CDR2 is FQNEAQ (reference sequence). The CDR3 covers 15 residues. Losses at the gene ends were 3 bases for V and 1 base for J; bases not matched to a gene: 3. The CDR3 spells CASSLWDRENTEAFF. The CDR3 coding sequence is TGTGCCAGCAGCTTGTGGGACAGGGAGAACACTGAAGCTTTCTTT.

About this clone: Other DNA sequences in this specimen translate into the identical CDR3. The chain links TRBV19 to TRBJ2-2, with 8 bases that match TRBD1. Germline-derived CDR1 and CDR2 are LNHDA and SQIVND (reference sequence). The V segment lost 5 bases and the J segment 4 bases; nucleotides outside the gene matches: 3. CDR3 length: 14 residues. The CDR3 reads CASSLTGGTGELFF. Here the CDR3 DNA reads TGTGCCAGTAGTCTTACAGGGGGCACCGGGGAGCTGTTTTTT. The variable domain in full, with the rest retrieved from reference TRBV19 and TRBJ2-2, is DGGITQSPKYLFRKEGQNVTLSCEQNLNHDAMYWYRQDPGQGLRLIYYSQIVNDFQKGDIAEGYSVSREKKESFPLTVTSAQKNPTAFYLCASSLTGGTGELFFGEGSRLTVL.

This chain uses TRBV7-8 with TRBJ1-5, with a possible D match to TRBD1 (5 bases). Germline lookup yields CDR1 SGHVS and CDR2 FQNEAQ. This CDR3 region has 14 residues. Trimming stripped 5 bases from V and 6 bases from J, with 14 bases between. Here the CDR3 DNA reads TGTGCCAGCAGCCGAGCAGGGTTCGGTCAGCCCCAGCATTTT. As protein: CASSRAGFGQPQHF.

The V call is TRBV5-1, the J call TRBJ1-2; 8 bases map to TRBD1. CDR1 is SGHRS and CDR2 is YFSETQ in the germline V gene. The CDR3 runs 14 residues. V was pared by 4 bases and J by 4 bases, with 6 bases of the junction left unmatched. The CDR3 DNA is TGCGCCAGCAGCCCAGACAGGGGCGGCTATGGCTACACCTTC. Translated, it gives CASSPDRGGYGYTF. Full variable domain (rest looked up from reference TRBV5-1 and TRBJ1-2): KAGVTQTPRYLIKTRGQQVTLSCSPISGHRSVSWYQQTPGQGLQFLFEYFSETQRNKGNFPGRFSGRQFSNSRSEMNVSTLELGDSALYLCASSPDRGGYGYTFGSGTRLTVV.

The sample holds one count of this clone. V usage is TRBV6-1 and J usage is TRBJ2-7, with D hard to call. Germline V lookup: CDR1 MNHNS, CDR2 SASEGT. V was pared by 6 bases and J by 1 base, with 13 bases between. This CDR3 has 14 residues. In DNA, the CDR3 is TGTGCCAGCAGATTGACATTTGGGTCCTACGAGCAGTACTTC. It yields the protein CASRLTFGSYEQYF.

The chain employs TRBV7-2 and TRBJ2-3; D is uncertain. This CDR3 is built from 14 residues. From germline, CDR1 is SGHTA and CDR2 FQGNSA. V lost 4 bases and J lost 4, with 12 bases in between. CDR3 coding DNA: TGTGCCAGCAGCTCATATAAGGGTCCAGATACGCAGTATTTT. Translated, it gives CASSSYKGPDTQYF.